These T cell receptor beta chains were read from a single sample in a study of blood T cell repertoires in COVID-19. Profiled with immunoSEQ multiplex PCR; TCRdb holds only in-frame clones, not every one. The table shows 150,000 to 200,000 clones, with 82% occurring only once. Sequencing was done on a sample of peripheral blood. The receptors were sampled from a woman of 80 years or more with active or convalescent COVID-19. Both conserved end residues are part of each CDR3. The order of the fields is J gene, V gene, CDR3 protein.

TRBJ2-7 | TRBV5-1 | CASSLDGTGVEQYF
TRBJ1-1 | TRBV6-1 | CASSEAGGTQGYNTEAFF
TRBJ2-2 | TRBV5-1 | CASSFQGTGELFF
TRBJ1-1 | TRBV3-1/TRBV3-2 | CASSARGSVRGAEAFF
TRBJ1-2 | TRBV5-1 | CASSLVTGRGGYTF
TRBJ2-7 | TRBV6-5 | CASWRSGAGGEQYF
TRBJ2-1 | TRBV7-2 | CASSLVGTSGSDEQFF
TRBJ1-2 | TRBV28 | CASSSSGTGEYGYTF
TRBJ2-1 | TRBV3-1/TRBV3-2 | CASSQDIGVRYNEQFF
TRBJ2-1 | TRBV28 | CASTWTGGFNEQFF
TRBJ2-2 | TRBV5-1 | CASSLDLYTGELFF
TRBJ1-4 | TRBV9 | CASSVSPTNEKLFF
TRBJ1-1 | TRBV6-1 | CASSETGTEAFF
TRBJ2-7 | TRBV7-8 | CASSSWTGGGEQYF
TRBJ2-1 | TRBV2 | CASSESRFVHEQFF
TRBJ2-5 | TRBV6-7 | CASTVTRGQETQYF
TRBJ2-7 | TRBV3-1/TRBV3-2 | CASSRRAGPTGTSGRGWGEQYF
TRBJ2-2 | TRBV18 | CASREQGRATGELFF
TRBJ2-7 | TRBV6-5 | CASSYLPPGGSYEQYF
TRBJ2-3 | TRBV18 | CASSPTITRGSTDTQYF
TRBJ2-2 | TRBV27 | CASSLEAPGLENTGELFF
TRBJ1-2 | TRBV5-1 | CASRPLAGPGYTF
TRBJ1-5 | TRBV28 | CASKSGTGLENQPQHF
TRBJ1-2 | TRBV18 | CASSPRDREIGYTF
TRBJ1-4 | TRBV4-1 | CASIGGGAGEKLFF
TRBJ2-1 | TRBV11-2 | CASSKGMKGTGGLDEQFF
TRBJ2-2 | TRBV6-5 | CASTSNTGELFF
TRBJ1-6 | TRBV6-5 | CASSTQGSYNSPLHF